The 29 T cell receptor beta chains below come from one sample, sequenced in a study of T cells in severe cutaneous drug reactions (dated by TCRdb to about 2019). The sequencing machine was an Illumina MiSeq. For both bulk and single-cell sequencing, libraries were prepared with the iRepertoire multiplex PCR system and TCR subtype-specific primers. TCRdb reprocessed the reads, reporting each CDR3 protein sequence once and no DNA. The sample's own table lists more than 20,000 distinct CDR3 sequences. The ten most abundant clones make up 6% to 8% of the sample. Sequenced donors were patients with carbamazepine-induced Stevens-Johnson syndrome or toxic epidermal necrolysis (CBZ-SJS/TEN). Sequences were obtained from PBMCs. The receptor source for this set is a human donor with toxic epidermal necrolysis, a severe cutaneous drug reaction.

The V call is TRBV4-3, the J call TRBJ2-1; absent DNA, TCRdb's TRBD2 call cannot be checked. The CDR3 totals 19 residues. CDR1 and CDR2 (germline): LGHNA, YSLEER. CDR3 sequence: CASSQEDWGLGDTYNEQFF.

CDR3 sequence: CASSPVSLQRDISHEQFF. The chain joins TRBV5-4 to TRBJ2-1; there is no DNA to check the TCRdb D call of TRBD2. Germline V gene data show CDR1 as SGHNT and CDR2 as YYREEE (reference sequence). The CDR3 extends over 18 amino acids. Supplemented by reference TRBV5-4 and TRBJ2-1, the full variable domain reads ETGVTQSPTHLIKTRGQQVTLRCSSQSGHNTVSWYQQALGQGPQFIFQYYREEENGRGNFPPRFSGLQFPNYSSELNVNALELDDSALYLCASSPVSLQRDISHEQFFGPGTRLTVL.

The rearrangement uses TRBV2 and TRBJ2-1; TCRdb's assignment of TRBD1 cannot be checked, as there is no DNA. The CDR3 loop spans 15 amino acids. CDR1 is SNHLY, CDR2 FYNNEI, per germline. The chain's CDR3 is CASSRDRGAYNEQFF.

This chain connects TRBV19 to TRBJ2-7; the TCRdb call, TRBD2, lacks DNA for checking. The germline V gene has CDR1 LNHDA and CDR2 SQIVND (reference sequence). There are 15 residues in the CDR3. CDR3 sequence reads: CASSREGGTSYEQYF.

J is TRBJ2-1 and V is TRBV20-1; TCRdb selects TRBD2, and the lack of DNA leaves this call unchecked. This CDR3 has 18 amino acids. Germline V lookup: CDR1 DFQATT, CDR2 SNEGSKA (reference sequence). The CDR3 loop is CSATDTKTSGSLYNEQFF.

The genes are TRBV24-1 and TRBJ2-1; the TCRdb D gene call, TRBD1, has no DNA to confirm it. Looked up from germline, CDR1 is KGHDR and CDR2 is SFDVKD. This CDR3 is 14 amino acids long. CDR3 region: CATREQGARNEQFF.

This chain links TRBV4-3 with TRBJ2-1; TCRdb selects TRBD1, and the lack of DNA leaves this call unchecked. CDR3 length equals 17 residues. The V gene's germline CDR1 is LGHNA and CDR2 YSLEER. CDR3 protein: CASSQDGGHFGWNEQFF.

The genes are TRBV7-9 and TRBJ2-3. CDR1 and CDR2 (germline): SEHNR, FQNEAQ (reference sequence). CDR3 length: 13 amino acids. The CDR3 region is CASIPIAADTQYF.

The CDR3: CASREKVTEAFF. The V and J genes are TRBV6-2 or TRBV6-3 and TRBJ1-1. The CDR3 length is 12 residues. CDR1 and CDR2 (germline): MNHEY, SVGEGT.

V usage is TRBV5-1 and J usage is TRBJ2-7; TCRdb outputs TRBD1, but without DNA this stays unchecked. CDR3 length: 15 residues. Germline CDR1 reads SGHRS; CDR2 reads YFSETQ. This CDR3 is CASSLAGGIAYEQYF.

J is TRBJ2-1 and V is TRBV4-3. Germline CDR1 LGHNA, CDR2 YSLEER. The CDR3 covers 13 residues. CDR3 loop: CASSEWQYNEQFF.

The chain's CDR3 is CASSLWRTGVGEQYF. The chain recombines TRBV19 with TRBJ2-7; as DNA is missing, the TRBD1 call by TCRdb cannot be tested. Germline loops: CDR1 LNHDA, CDR2 SQIVND (reference sequence). The CDR3 consists of 15 residues.

This chain connects TRBV4-3 to TRBJ1-1. The CDR3 is 15 amino acids. From germline, CDR1 is LGHNA and CDR2 YSLEER. CDR3 region: CASSQDLGTNTEAFF.

The rearrangement joins TRBV20-1 to TRBJ2-1. Germline V CDR1 and CDR2: DFQATT, SNEGSKA (reference sequence). This CDR3 has 15 residues. CDR3 loop: CSASDSGRTYNEQFF.

The V and J genes are TRBV19 and TRBJ1-2. CDR1 is LNHDA and CDR2 is SQIVND in the germline V gene (reference sequence). CDR3 length: 13 residues. CDR3 region: CASSTAVNYGYTF.

CDR3 residues: CAWSGTGPHYEQYF. The V gene is TRBV30, the J gene TRBJ2-7; TCRdb indicates TRBD1, and absent DNA this call remains unverified. Germline V gene sequence: CDR1 GTSNPN, CDR2 SVGIG (reference sequence). There are 14 residues in the CDR3.

The chain has TRBV28 and TRBJ1-5; TCRdb designates TRBD1, a call that cannot be tested without DNA. Germline V gives CDR1 MDHEN, CDR2 SYDVKM. This CDR3 contains 15 residues. CDR3 protein: CASSFWDTRNQPQHF.

V is TRBV4-1 and J is TRBJ1-1. The CDR3 extends over 15 amino acids. Germline lookup yields CDR1 MGHRA and CDR2 YSYEKL. The CDR3 here is CASHRETVGNTEAFF.

The V call is TRBV30, the J call TRBJ2-3; TCRdb's assignment of TRBD2 cannot be checked, as there is no DNA. Germline V gene lookup returns CDR1 GTSNPN and CDR2 SVGIG (reference sequence). The CDR3 covers 15 residues. CDR3 residues: CAWTSWRGGTDTQYF.

This CDR3 reads CASSIDHGGINTEAFF. The chain carries TRBV19 and TRBJ1-1; TCRdb picks TRBD1, but there is no DNA to check that call. The CDR3 has 16 amino acids. Germline CDR1 and CDR2: LNHDA and SQIVND (reference sequence).

The chain has TRBV2 and TRBJ2-4; TCRdb gives TRBD1 as the D gene, but with no DNA this cannot be confirmed. CDR1 is SNHLY, CDR2 FYNNEI, per germline. The CDR3 runs 16 residues. This chain's CDR3 is CASSDPTDRGKNIQYF.

This clonotype is medium-sized by frequency. The chain recombines TRBV5-1 with TRBJ2-3. This CDR3 region has 14 residues. The V gene's germline CDR1 is SGHRS and CDR2 YFSETQ. CDR3 region: CASRGLSSTDTQYF. Full variable domain (outside the CDR3, taken from reference TRBV5-1 and TRBJ2-3): KAGVTQTPRYLIKTRGQQVTLSCSPISGHRSVSWYQQTPGQGLQFLFEYFSETQRNKGNFPGRFSGRQFSNSRSEMNVSTLELGDSALYLCASRGLSSTDTQYFGPGTRLTVL.

This chain links TRBV11-3 with TRBJ2-3; TCRdb proposes TRBD2, but this gene call is untestable without DNA. Germline V gives CDR1 SGHNT, CDR2 YENEEA. The CDR3 loop spans 18 amino acids. CDR3: CASSSPETSGRALWTQYF.

V usage is TRBV12-3 or TRBV12-4 and J usage is TRBJ2-5. This CDR3 comprises 15 residues. This CDR3 reads CASSLSVSPQETQYF.

The chain couples TRBV29-1 to TRBJ2-3. Germline assignment: CDR1 SQVTM and CDR2 ANQGSEA. This CDR3 spans 13 amino acids. CDR3 in amino acids: CSVEGFSTDTQYF.

This clonotype is medium-sized by frequency. The gene calls are TRBV6-2 or TRBV6-3 and TRBJ1-2; as DNA is missing, the TRBD1 call by TCRdb cannot be tested. CDR3 length: 14 amino acids. Germline CDR1 and CDR2: MNHEY and SVGEGT. The CDR3 loop is CASQSAGYLYGYTF.

This chain joins TRBV7-3 and TRBJ1-1; as DNA is missing, the TRBD1 call by TCRdb cannot be tested. CDR3 length: 13 amino acids. Germline V CDR1 and CDR2: SGHTA, FQGTGA. CDR3 amino acids: CANSLGTGTEAFF.

This clonotype is labeled medium-sized (0.01 to 0.1%) based on frequency. The chain carries TRBV2 and TRBJ1-5; TCRdb's D gene call, TRBD1, goes unchecked for lack of DNA. There are 15 residues in the CDR3. Germline CDR1 and CDR2: SNHLY and FYNNEI. The CDR3: CASSVQGSSNQPQHF.

This rearrangement joins TRBV7-2 to TRBJ2-4; the TCRdb call, TRBD1, lacks DNA for checking. The CDR3 covers 18 residues. CDR1 and CDR2 (germline): SGHTA, FQGNSA. The CDR3 reads CASSHGQGAFLAKNIQYF.